These 3 T cell receptor beta chains came from one sample sequenced in a study of naive and memory T cell subsets. Two oligonucleotides, mixed equimolar, formed the beta constant-region primer covering TRBC1 and TRBC2. Using its own MiXCR run on the UMI-ligation and nested PCR reads, TCRdb lists one record per CDR3 protein. This table has 130,000 to 150,000 distinct CDR3 sequences, about a sixth appearing once. The sequencing input was naive CD4+ T cells from blood. These TCRs come from a human donor in good health.

There are a few counts of this clonotype. V usage is TRBV7-9 and J usage is TRBJ2-2, with 9 bases lining up with TRBD2. Germline V gene data show CDR1 as SEHNR and CDR2 as FQNEAQ (reference sequence). V gave up 5 bases and J gave up 5 bases; unmatched junction bases: 15. This CDR3 has 18 residues. DNA for the CDR3: TGTGCCAGCAGCGCCCCCAGCGGGAGGAGCCAGTGGACCGGGGAGCTGTTTTTT. It codes for CASSAPSGRSQWTGELFF.

This clonotype was found a few times. The chain combines TRBV7-9 with TRBJ1-2; a possible D gene is TRBD1 (5 bases). The CDR3 sequence is 13 residues long. V dropped 4 bases and J dropped 8 bases, with 14 bases sitting between them. From germline, CDR1 is SEHNR and CDR2 FQNEAQ (reference sequence). The CDR3 coding sequence is TGTGCCAGCAGCTCGAAAGGGGCATCCGGCTACACCTTC. Protein: CASSSKGASGYTF.

This clonotype has more than one count but fewer than ten. The V call is TRBV24-1, the J call TRBJ2-7, with a weak D call TRBD1 (5 bases). The CDR3 spans 12 residues. Deletions cut 3 bases from V and 8 bases from J, with 10 bases between. Germline assignment: CDR1 KGHDR and CDR2 SFDVKD. CDR3 loop: CATSDAGLQQYF. The CDR3 coding sequence is TGTGCCACCAGTGATGCAGGGCTTCAGCAGTACTTC.